This T cell receptor beta chain originates from a study of identical twins. TCRdb passed the 5' RACE reads through MiXCR, listing each CDR3 protein once. There are under 300,000 distinct CDR3 sequences in the sample; roughly 7.1% occur only once, and roughly 15% lies in the top ten. Findings and caveats of the study: Abundant beta clonotypes from cord blood had fewer insertions, unlike memory repertoires, which showed none.

On this clonotype: The antigen is not known.

V was cut by 0 bases and J by 0 bases, with 10 bases left in between. In germline, CDR1 is SGDLS, CDR2 YYNGEE. This CDR3 region has 15 residues. This sample also appeared in a second study, on T cells expressing NK-cell markers.

The TCR sequence derives from a woman aged 18-30 years in good health. The chain joins TRBV9 to TRBJ2-7; D uncertain. Sequenced: CD8+ T cells sorted from blood. The CDR3 protein is CASSVGETSSYEQYF. The CDR3 DNA follows: TGTGCCAGCAGCGTAGGAGAGACGAGCTCCTACGAGCAGTACTTC.